This T cell receptor (beta chain) was profiled in a study of blood T cell repertoires in COVID-19. There are 14 residues in the CDR3. Germline V lookup: CDR1 MNHEY, CDR2 SMNVEV (reference sequence). With 6 bases removed from V and 10 bases from J, the gap between germline ends came to 16 bases. Measured with immunoSEQ multiplex PCR; TCRdb has only the in-frame clones, and not every one. The sample contains 400,000 to 500,000 clones, approximately 91% of which appear only once. This sequence was found in a woman aged 18-29 years who had been exposed to COVID-19. Material for sequencing was PBMCs or T cells enriched from blood (not recorded which). This sequence joins TRBV27 and TRBJ1-6; tentatively, D is TRBD1 (6 bases). In nucleotides, the CDR3 is TGTGCCAGCAGACCGCAGGGGTTAGGATCACCCCTCCACTTT. It is translated as CASRPQGLGSPLHF.